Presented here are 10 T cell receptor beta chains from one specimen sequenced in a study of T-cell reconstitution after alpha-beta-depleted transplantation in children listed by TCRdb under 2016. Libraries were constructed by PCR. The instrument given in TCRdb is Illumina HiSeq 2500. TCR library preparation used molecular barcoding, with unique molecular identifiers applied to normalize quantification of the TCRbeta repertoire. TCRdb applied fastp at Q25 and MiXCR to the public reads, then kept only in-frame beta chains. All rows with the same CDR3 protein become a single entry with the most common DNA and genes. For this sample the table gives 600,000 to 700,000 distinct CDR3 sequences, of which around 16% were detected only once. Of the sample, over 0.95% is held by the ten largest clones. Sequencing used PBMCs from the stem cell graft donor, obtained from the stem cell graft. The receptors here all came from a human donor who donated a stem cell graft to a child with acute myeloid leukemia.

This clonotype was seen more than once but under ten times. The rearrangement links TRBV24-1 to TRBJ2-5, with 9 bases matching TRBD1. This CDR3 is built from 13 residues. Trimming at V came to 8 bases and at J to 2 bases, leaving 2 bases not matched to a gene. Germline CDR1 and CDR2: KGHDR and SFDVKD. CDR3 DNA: TGTGCCACCAAAGGACAGGGGCAAGAGACCCAGTACTTC. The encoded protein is CATKGQGQETQYF.

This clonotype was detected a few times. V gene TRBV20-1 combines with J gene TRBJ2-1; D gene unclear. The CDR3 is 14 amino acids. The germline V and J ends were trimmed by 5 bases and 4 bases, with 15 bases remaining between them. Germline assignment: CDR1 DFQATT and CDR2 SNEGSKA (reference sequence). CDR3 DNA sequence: TGCAGTGCTTCCCTTCGGTTTCCATACAATGAGCAGTTCTTC. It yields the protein CSASLRFPYNEQFF.

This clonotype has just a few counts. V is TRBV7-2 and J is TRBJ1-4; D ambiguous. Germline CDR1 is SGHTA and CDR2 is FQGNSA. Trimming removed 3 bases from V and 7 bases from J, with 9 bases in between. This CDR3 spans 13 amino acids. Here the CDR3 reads CASSFSSLEKLFF. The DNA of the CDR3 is TGTGCCAGCAGCTTTTCCAGCCTTGAAAAACTGTTTTTT.

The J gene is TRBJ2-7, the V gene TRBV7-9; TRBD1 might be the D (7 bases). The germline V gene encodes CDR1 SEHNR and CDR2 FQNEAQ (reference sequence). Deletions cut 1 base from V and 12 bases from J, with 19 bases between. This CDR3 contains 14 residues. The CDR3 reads CASSLDGGQGVPYF. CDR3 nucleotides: TGTGCCAGCAGCTTAGATGGAGGGCAGGGGGTTCCGTACTTC. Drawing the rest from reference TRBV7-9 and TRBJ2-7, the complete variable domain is DTGVSQNPRHKITKRGQNVTFRCDPISEHNRLYWYRQTLGQGPEFLTYFQNEAQLEKSRLLSDRFSAERPKGSFSTLEIQRTEQGDSAMYLCASSLDGGQGVPYFGPGTRLTVT.

The CDR3 sequence is CSARDAGQGDTDTQYF. The DNA for the CDR3 is TGCAGTGCTAGAGACGCCGGACAGGGGGACACAGATACGCAGTATTTT. The J gene is TRBJ2-3, the V gene TRBV20-1, with 10 bases aligning to TRBD1. Losses at the gene ends were 0 bases for V and 2 bases for J; bases not matched to a gene: 5. Germline loops: CDR1 DFQATT, CDR2 SNEGSKA (reference sequence). The CDR3 consists of 16 residues.

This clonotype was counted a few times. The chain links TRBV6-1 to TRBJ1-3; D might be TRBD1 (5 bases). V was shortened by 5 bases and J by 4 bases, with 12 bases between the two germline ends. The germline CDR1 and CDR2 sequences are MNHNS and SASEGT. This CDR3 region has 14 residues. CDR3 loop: CASSPGGVGNTIYF. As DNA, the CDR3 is TGTGCCAGCAGTCCGGGAGGGGTCGGAAACACCATATATTTT.

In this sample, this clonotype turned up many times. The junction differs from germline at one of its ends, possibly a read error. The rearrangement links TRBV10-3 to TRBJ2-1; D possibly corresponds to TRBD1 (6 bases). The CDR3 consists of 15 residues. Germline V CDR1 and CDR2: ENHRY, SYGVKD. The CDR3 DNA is TGTGCCATCAGTGCCGGGCAGGGGCCCTACGATGAGCAGTTCTTC. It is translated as CAISAGQGPYDEQFF.

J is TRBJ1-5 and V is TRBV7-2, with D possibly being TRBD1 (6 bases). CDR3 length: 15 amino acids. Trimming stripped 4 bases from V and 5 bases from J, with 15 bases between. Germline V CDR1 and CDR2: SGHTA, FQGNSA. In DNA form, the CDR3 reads TGTGCCAGCAGCTCCCACAGGGTGAGGGATCAGCCCCAGCATTTT. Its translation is CASSSHRVRDQPQHF.

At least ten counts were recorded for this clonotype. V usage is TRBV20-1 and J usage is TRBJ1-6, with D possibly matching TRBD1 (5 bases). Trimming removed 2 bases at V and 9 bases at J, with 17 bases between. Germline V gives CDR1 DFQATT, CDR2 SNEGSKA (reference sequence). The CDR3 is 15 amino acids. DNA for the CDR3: TGCAGTGCTAGAACATCACAACCCGGGGGTTCACCCCTCCACTTT. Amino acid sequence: CSARTSQPGGSPLHF.

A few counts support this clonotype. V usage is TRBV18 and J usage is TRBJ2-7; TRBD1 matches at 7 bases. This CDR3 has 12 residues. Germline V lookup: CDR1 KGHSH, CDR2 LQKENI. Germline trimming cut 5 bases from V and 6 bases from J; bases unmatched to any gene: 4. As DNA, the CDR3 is TGTGCCAGCTCATTCGACAGGGTCGAGCAGTACGTC. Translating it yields CASSFDRVEQYV.